This T cell receptor beta chain was identified in a study of shared clonotypes between healthy human individuals. Overall study: The donor pool was made up of two women and a few men aged 18 to 49. Study-level findings and limits: Memory subsets had estimated richness that was generally smaller than that of naive subsets.

The authors' processing: Without quality scores, immunoSEQ junctional reads could not be filtered like full-length reads. TCRdb's copy holds only in-frame clones and misses some; the assay was immunoSEQ multiplex PCR. V, J and clone size are taken as reported in that table, and D and trimming were inferred from the DNA itself. The sample shows about 700,000 clones, under 95% of them seen only once. On this clone itself: Its antigen remains unknown.

It was CD45RO-negative cells, positively selected for CCR7, that made up naive CD8 cells, with terminally differentiated effector memory CD45RA+ cells excluded. CDR1 and CDR2 (germline): SGHTA, FQGNSA. V lost 1 base to trimming and J lost 7 bases, with 17 bases between them. The CDR3 totals 16 residues. The sequencing input was naive CD8+ T cells sorted from blood. The sequence came from a man under 40 in good health. The chain couples TRBV7-2 to TRBJ1-5, with D possibly being TRBD1 (5 bases). The CDR3 region is CASSLVGVEGSQPQHF. DNA of the CDR3: TGTGCCAGCAGCTTAGTAGGGGTGGAGGGATCCCAGCCCCAGCATTTT. The entire variable domain, with the rest obtained from reference TRBV7-2 and TRBJ1-5, is as follows: GAGVSQSPSNKVTEKGKDVELRCDPISGHTALYWYRQSLGQGLEFLIYFQGNSAPDKSGLPSDRFSAERTGGSVSTLTIQRTQQEDSAVYLCASSLVGVEGSQPQHFGDGTRLSIL.